This T cell receptor (beta chain) derives from a study of immune evolution from preneoplasia to lung adenocarcinoma. The germline gives CDR1 SQVTM, CDR2 ANQGSEA. The CDR3 is made up of 13 amino acids. Trimming cost V 3 bases and J 5 bases, with 13 bases left between them. The table came from immunoSEQ multiplex PCR; TCRdb's copy has only in-frame clones and leaves some out. The table includes roughly 5,800 clones, 69% detected once. The sequence was obtained from a person older than 75 with lung adenocarcinoma. This chain uses TRBV29-1 with TRBJ1-2; a weak D match, TRBD1 (6 bases). The sample was FFPE adjacent normal lung tissue. CDR3 residues: CSVEGTGTYGYTF. DNA of the CDR3: TGCAGCGTTGAGGGTACGGGGACATATGGCTACACCTTC.